Sequencing of this T cell receptor (beta chain) was carried out in a study of human T cells and chemical hapten exposure. TCRdb reprocessed the RACE reads via MiXCR and lists one record per CDR3 protein. The repertoire consists of some 57,000 distinct CDR3 sequences, with 9.9% occurring once and the leading ten covering approximately 1.8%. The germline V gene encodes CDR1 SGHDT and CDR2 YYEEEE. There are 17 residues in the CDR3. V shed 2 bases and J shed 6 bases, with 23 bases lying between them. Concerning this clonotype: Its specificity is not known.

Whole-study results and caveats: Controls formed significantly fewer large CDR3 similarity clusters than expanded TCRs did.

The sample's time point: patch test 2, 6 weeks after DPC sensitization. Treatment meaning: therapeutic diphenylcyclopropenone sensitization with weekly scalp DPC. The receptor was isolated from a woman in her forties or fifties with alopecia areata. Some clones in this sample may be carry-over from other donors' samples. The starting material was whole blood, obtained in connection with sensitization to the hapten diphenylcyclopropenone (DPC). This chain joins TRBV5-6 and TRBJ1-1; the D gene is possibly TRBD1 (6 bases). CDR3 sequence reads: CASSFFSPGGGAAEAFF. Written as DNA, the CDR3 is TGTGCCAGCAGCTTTTTCTCGCCTGGGGGCGGAGCTGCTGAAGCTTTCTTT.